These T cell receptor beta chains were read from a single sample in a study of neoadjuvant anti-PD-1 for oral cavity cancer. Clones were sequenced by immunoSEQ multiplex PCR, and TCRdb holds only the in-frame ones, with some missing. The sample holds thousands of clones, 70% seen once. This specimen was PBMCs, taken after nivolumab (anti-PD-1) treatment. Source of these receptors: a person aged 35-79 years with oral cavity squamous cell carcinoma. Each CDR3 is given with its conserved first and last residue. Fields, in order: V gene, D gene, clone size, J gene, CDR3 protein, CDR3 DNA. A D gene is named only where the DNA matches it firmly. Where a row states a size, it is once, few, many or the class of an expanded clone; other rows omit it.

v_call: TRBV7-9; d_call: TRBD1; clone_size: -; j_call: TRBJ1-1; cdr3_aa: CASSQRQGRNTEAFF; cdr3_nt: TGTGCCAGCAGCCAGCGACAGGGGAGGAACACTGAAGCTTTCTTT
v_call: TRBV5-1; d_call: -; clone_size: -; j_call: TRBJ1-1; cdr3_aa: CASSPTARMDTEAFF; cdr3_nt: TGCGCCAGCAGCCCGACCGCGCGGATGGACACTGAAGCTTTCTTT
v_call: TRBV7-2; d_call: -; clone_size: -; j_call: TRBJ2-1; cdr3_aa: CASSLVQSYNEQFF; cdr3_nt: TGTGCCAGCAGCTTAGTCCAGTCCTACAATGAGCAGTTCTTC
v_call: TRBV7-2; d_call: -; clone_size: few; j_call: TRBJ1-1; cdr3_aa: CASSLTGAVEAFF; cdr3_nt: TGTGCCAGCAGCTTAACGGGGGCAGTTGAAGCTTTCTTT
v_call: TRBV4-3; d_call: TRBD1; clone_size: -; j_call: TRBJ2-7; cdr3_aa: CASSLGTGETYEQYF; cdr3_nt: TGCGCCAGCAGCCTTGGGACAGGGGAAACCTACGAGCAGTACTTC
v_call: TRBV7-2; d_call: TRBD1; clone_size: -; j_call: TRBJ2-2; cdr3_aa: CASSSRQGTGELFF; cdr3_nt: TGTGCCAGCAGCTCACGACAGGGGACCGGGGAGCTGTTTTTT
v_call: TRBV10-3; d_call: -; clone_size: -; j_call: TRBJ2-1; cdr3_aa: CAIRHQNSEQFF; cdr3_nt: TGTGCCATCCGCCATCAAAACAGCGAGCAGTTCTTC
v_call: TRBV5-6; d_call: -; clone_size: -; j_call: TRBJ1-1; cdr3_aa: CASSLGPLNTEAFF; cdr3_nt: TGTGCCAGCAGCTTGGGACCTTTGAACACTGAAGCTTTCTTT
v_call: TRBV11-2; d_call: -; clone_size: few; j_call: TRBJ1-1; cdr3_aa: CASSPSQGRVNTEAFF; cdr3_nt: TGTGCCAGCAGCCCTTCCCAGGGCAGGGTTAACACTGAAGCTTTCTTT
v_call: TRBV14; d_call: -; clone_size: few; j_call: TRBJ1-2; cdr3_aa: CASSHFLADGYTF; cdr3_nt: TGTGCCAGCAGCCATTTCTTGGCAGATGGCTACACCTTC
v_call: TRBV10-2; d_call: TRBD1; clone_size: -; j_call: TRBJ1-1; cdr3_aa: CASSGTGKGENTEAFF; cdr3_nt: TGCGCCAGCAGTGGGACAGGGAAGGGAGAGAACACTGAAGCTTTCTTT
v_call: TRBV4-3; d_call: -; clone_size: -; j_call: TRBJ2-5; cdr3_aa: CASSQGYSQETQYF; cdr3_nt: TGCGCCAGCAGCCAAGGCTATTCCCAAGAGACCCAGTACTTC
v_call: TRBV11-2; d_call: TRBD2; clone_size: -; j_call: TRBJ2-3; cdr3_aa: CASSPGLALSDTQYF; cdr3_nt: TGTGCCAGCAGTCCCGGACTAGCTTTGTCAGATACGCAGTATTTT
v_call: TRBV30; d_call: -; clone_size: once; j_call: TRBJ2-5; cdr3_aa: CAWSSGRSGKQETQYF; cdr3_nt: TGTGCCTGGAGCTCCGGTAGGTCAGGGAAACAAGAGACCCAGTACTTC
v_call: TRBV6-5; d_call: -; clone_size: -; j_call: TRBJ1-4; cdr3_aa: CASSYRTDEKLFF; cdr3_nt: TGTGCCAGCAGTTATCGGACAGATGAAAAACTGTTTTTT
v_call: TRBV29-1; d_call: TRBD1; clone_size: -; j_call: TRBJ1-1; cdr3_aa: CSVCWDRLGTEAFF; cdr3_nt: TGCAGCGTTTGTTGGGACAGGCTGGGCACTGAAGCTTTCTTT
v_call: TRBV19; d_call: TRBD1; clone_size: -; j_call: TRBJ1-1; cdr3_aa: CASSAGTGRLNTEAFF; cdr3_nt: TGTGCCAGTAGTGCCGGGACAGGGCGACTCAACACTGAAGCTTTCTTT
v_call: TRBV19; d_call: -; clone_size: few; j_call: TRBJ1-2; cdr3_aa: CASSTATF; cdr3_nt: TGTGCCAGTAGTACCGCGACCTTC
v_call: TRBV5-6; d_call: -; clone_size: -; j_call: TRBJ2-7; cdr3_aa: CASSLSPYEQYF; cdr3_nt: TGTGCCAGCAGCTTATCCCCCTACGAGCAGTACTTC
v_call: TRBV7-2; d_call: TRBD1; clone_size: once; j_call: TRBJ1-4; cdr3_aa: CASSADRVPNEKLFF; cdr3_nt: TGTGCCAGCAGCGCAGACAGGGTTCCCAATGAAAAACTGTTTTTT
v_call: TRBV7-9; d_call: TRBD1; clone_size: -; j_call: TRBJ1-3; cdr3_aa: CASSLGQGRHSGNTIYF; cdr3_nt: TGTGCCAGCAGCTTAGGACAGGGACGACACTCTGGAAACACCATATATTTT
v_call: TRBV7-2; d_call: -; clone_size: few; j_call: TRBJ2-1; cdr3_aa: CASNPTPTNEQFF; cdr3_nt: TGTGCCAGCAACCCGACTCCGACCAATGAGCAGTTCTTC